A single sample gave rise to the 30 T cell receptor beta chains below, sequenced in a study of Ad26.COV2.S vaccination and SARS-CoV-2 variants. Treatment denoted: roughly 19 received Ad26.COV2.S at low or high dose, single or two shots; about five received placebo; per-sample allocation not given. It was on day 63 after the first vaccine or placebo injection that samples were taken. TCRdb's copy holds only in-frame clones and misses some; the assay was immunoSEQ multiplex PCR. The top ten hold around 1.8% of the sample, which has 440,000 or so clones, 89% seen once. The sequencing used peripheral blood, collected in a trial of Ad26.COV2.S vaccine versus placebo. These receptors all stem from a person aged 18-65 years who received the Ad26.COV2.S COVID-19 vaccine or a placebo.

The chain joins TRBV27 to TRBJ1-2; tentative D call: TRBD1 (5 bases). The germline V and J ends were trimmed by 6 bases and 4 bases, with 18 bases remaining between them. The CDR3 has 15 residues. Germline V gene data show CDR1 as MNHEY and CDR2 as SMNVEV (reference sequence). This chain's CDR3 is CASSLDGGVGYGYTF. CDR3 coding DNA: TGTGCCAGCAGCTTAGATGGGGGAGTCGGCTATGGCTACACCTTC.

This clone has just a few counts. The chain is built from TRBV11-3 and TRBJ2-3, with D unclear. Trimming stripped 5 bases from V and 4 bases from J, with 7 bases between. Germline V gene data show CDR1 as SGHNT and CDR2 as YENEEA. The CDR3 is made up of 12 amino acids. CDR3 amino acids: CASSLRPDTQYF. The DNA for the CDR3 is TGTGCCAGCAGCCTGAGACCAGATACGCAGTATTTT.

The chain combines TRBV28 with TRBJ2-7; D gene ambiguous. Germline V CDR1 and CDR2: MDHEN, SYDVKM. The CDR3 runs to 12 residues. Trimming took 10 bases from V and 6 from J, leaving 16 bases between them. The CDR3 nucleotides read TGTGCCACAAAAAGCGTCTGGGGCGAGCAGTACTTC. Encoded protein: CATKSVWGEQYF.

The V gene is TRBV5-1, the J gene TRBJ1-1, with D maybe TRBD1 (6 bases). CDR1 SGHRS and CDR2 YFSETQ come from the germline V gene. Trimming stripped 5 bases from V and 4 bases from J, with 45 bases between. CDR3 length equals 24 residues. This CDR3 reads CASRSRGGVFGQITALTSITEAFF. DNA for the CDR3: TGCGCCAGCAGGTCCCGCGGGGGGGTATTCGGACAGATAACCGCTCTCACATCGATCACTGAAGCTTTCTTT.

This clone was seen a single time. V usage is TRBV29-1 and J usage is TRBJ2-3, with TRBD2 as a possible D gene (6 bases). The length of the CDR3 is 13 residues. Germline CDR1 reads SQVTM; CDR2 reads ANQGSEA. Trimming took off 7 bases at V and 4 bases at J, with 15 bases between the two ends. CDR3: CSAGWRGADTQYF. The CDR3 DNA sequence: TGCAGCGCTGGGTGGCGGGGTGCAGATACGCAGTATTTT.

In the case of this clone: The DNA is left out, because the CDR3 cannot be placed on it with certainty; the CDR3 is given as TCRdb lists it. CDR3: CASSPTGTMATPSVRVPRDYGYTF. The V call is TRBV6-6, the J call TRBJ1-2. The CDR3 totals 24 residues, both ends included. CDR1 MNHNY and CDR2 SVGAGI come from the germline V gene (reference sequence).

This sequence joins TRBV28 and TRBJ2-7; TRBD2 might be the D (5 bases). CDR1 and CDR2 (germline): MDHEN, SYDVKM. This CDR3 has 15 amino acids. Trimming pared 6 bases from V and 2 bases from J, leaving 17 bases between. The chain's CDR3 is CASRRRTEGTYEQYF. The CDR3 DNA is TGTGCCAGCAGGCGGAGGACCGAGGGTACCTACGAGCAGTACTTC.

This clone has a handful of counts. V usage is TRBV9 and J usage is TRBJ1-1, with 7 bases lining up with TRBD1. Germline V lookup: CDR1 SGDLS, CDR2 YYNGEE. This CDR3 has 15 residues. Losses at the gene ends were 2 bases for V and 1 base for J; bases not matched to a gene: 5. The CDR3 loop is CASSVLTGKNTEAFF. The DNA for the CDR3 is TGTGCCAGCAGCGTCTTGACAGGGAAGAACACTGAAGCTTTCTTT.

CDR3 amino acids: CASSHPSYLREQYF. In DNA form, the CDR3 reads TGTGCCAGCAGCCATCCTAGCTATCTACGAGAGCAGTACTTC. The chain combines TRBV11-2 with TRBJ2-7; TRBD2 might be the D (5 bases). Trimming took off 5 bases at V and 7 bases at J, with 18 bases between the two ends. CDR1 is SGHAT and CDR2 is FQNNGV in the germline V gene. The length of the CDR3 is 14 residues.

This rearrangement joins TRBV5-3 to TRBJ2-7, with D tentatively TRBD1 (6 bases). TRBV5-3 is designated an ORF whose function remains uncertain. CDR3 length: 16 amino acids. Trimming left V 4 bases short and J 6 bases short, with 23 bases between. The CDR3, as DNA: TGTGCCAGAAGCCCCCCCCCAGATGACAGGCCCTGCGAGCAGTACTTC. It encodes CARSPPPDDRPCEQYF.

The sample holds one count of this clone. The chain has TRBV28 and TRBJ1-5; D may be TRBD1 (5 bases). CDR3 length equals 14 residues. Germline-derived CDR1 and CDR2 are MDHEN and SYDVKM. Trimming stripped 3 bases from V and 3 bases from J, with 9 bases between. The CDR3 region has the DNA TGTGCCAGCAGTTTGGGACCGGCCAATCAGCCCCAGCATTTT. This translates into CASSLGPANQPQHF. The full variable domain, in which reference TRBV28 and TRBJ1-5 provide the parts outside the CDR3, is DVKVTQSSRYLVKRTGEKVFLECVQDMDHENMFWYRQDPGLGLRLIYFSYDVKMKEKGDIPEGYSVSREKKERFSLILESASTNQTSMYLCASSLGPANQPQHFGDGTRLSIL.

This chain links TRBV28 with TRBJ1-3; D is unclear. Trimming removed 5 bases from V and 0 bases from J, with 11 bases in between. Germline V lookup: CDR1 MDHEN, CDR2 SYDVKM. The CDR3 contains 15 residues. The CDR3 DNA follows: TGTGCCAGCAGTCCCTCGGCGAACTCTGGAAACACCATATATTTT. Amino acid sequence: CASSPSANSGNTIYF. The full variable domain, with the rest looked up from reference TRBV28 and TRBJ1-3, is DVKVTQSSRYLVKRTGEKVFLECVQDMDHENMFWYRQDPGLGLRLIYFSYDVKMKEKGDIPEGYSVSREKKERFSLILESASTNQTSMYLCASSPSANSGNTIYFGEGSWLTVV.

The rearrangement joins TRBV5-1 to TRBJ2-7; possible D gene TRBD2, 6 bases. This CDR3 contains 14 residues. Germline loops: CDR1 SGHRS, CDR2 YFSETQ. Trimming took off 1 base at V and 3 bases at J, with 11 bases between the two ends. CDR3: CASSLLASDYEQYF. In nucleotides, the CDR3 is TGCGCCAGCAGCTTGCTGGCTAGCGACTACGAGCAGTACTTC.

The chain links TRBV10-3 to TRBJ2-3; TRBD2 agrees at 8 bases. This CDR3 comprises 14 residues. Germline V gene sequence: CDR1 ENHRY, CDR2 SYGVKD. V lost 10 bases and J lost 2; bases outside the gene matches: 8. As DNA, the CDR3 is TGTGCCACCAATAGCGGGAAGAACACAGATACGCAGTATTTT. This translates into CATNSGKNTDTQYF.

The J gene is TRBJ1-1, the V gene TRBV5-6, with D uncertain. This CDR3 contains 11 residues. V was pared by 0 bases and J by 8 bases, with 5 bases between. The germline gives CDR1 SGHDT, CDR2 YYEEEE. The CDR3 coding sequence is TGTGCCAGCAGCTTGGCCGAGGAAGCTTTCTTT. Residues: CASSLAEEAFF.

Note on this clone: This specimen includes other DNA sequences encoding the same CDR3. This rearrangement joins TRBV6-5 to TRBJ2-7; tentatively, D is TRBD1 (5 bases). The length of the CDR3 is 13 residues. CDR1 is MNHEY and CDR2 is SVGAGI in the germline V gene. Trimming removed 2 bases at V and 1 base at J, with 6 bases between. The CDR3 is CASSYRGSYEQYF. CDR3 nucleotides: TGTGCCAGCAGTTACAGGGGTTCCTACGAGCAGTACTTC.

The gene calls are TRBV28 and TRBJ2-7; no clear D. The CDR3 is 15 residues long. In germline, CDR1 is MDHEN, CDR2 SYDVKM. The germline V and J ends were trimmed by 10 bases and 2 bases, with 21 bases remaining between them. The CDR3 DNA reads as TGTGCCACCCGGACGAAGGTCCGCGTGGCCTACGAGCAGTACTTC. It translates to CATRTKVRVAYEQYF.

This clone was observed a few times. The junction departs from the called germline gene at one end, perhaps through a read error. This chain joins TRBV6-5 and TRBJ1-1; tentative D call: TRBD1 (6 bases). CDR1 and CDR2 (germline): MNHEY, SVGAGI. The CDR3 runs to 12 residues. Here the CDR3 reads CASSDSHRVPFF. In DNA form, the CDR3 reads TGTGCCAGCAGTGACTCACACAGGGTACCTTTCTTT.

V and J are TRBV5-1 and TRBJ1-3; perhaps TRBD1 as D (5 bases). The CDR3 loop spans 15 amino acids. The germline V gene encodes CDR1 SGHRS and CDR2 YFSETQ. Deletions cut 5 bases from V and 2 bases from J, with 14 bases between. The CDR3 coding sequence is TGCGCCAGCAGACCAATAGGGGTGGCTGGAAACACCATATATTTT. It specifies CASRPIGVAGNTIYF. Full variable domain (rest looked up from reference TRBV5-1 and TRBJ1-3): KAGVTQTPRYLIKTRGQQVTLSCSPISGHRSVSWYQQTPGQGLQFLFEYFSETQRNKGNFPGRFSGRQFSNSRSEMNVSTLELGDSALYLCASRPIGVAGNTIYFGEGSWLTVV.

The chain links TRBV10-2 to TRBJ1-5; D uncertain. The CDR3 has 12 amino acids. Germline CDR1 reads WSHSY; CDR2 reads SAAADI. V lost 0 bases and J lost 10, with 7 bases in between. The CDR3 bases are TGCGCCAGCAGTGAGTCGTGGGCACCCCAGCATTTT. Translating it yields CASSESWAPQHF.

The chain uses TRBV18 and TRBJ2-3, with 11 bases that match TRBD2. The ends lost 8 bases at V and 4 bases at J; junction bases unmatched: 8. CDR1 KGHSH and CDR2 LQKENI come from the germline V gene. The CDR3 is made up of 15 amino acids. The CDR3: CASGPLAGDADTQYF. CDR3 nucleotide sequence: TGTGCCAGCGGACCACTAGCGGGAGACGCAGATACGCAGTATTTT.

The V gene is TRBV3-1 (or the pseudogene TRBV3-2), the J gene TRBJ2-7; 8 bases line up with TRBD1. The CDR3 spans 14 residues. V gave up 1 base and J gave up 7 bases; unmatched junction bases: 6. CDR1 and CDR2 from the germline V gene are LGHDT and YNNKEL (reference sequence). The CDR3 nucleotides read TGTGCCAGCAGCCAAGGACAGGGGACCCGGGAGCAGTACTTC. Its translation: CASSQGQGTREQYF.

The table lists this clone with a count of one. The CDR3 is CASSPRGGSGQYNEQFF. The CDR3 DNA follows: TGCGCCAGCAGCCCTCGGGGTGGTAGCGGACAATACAATGAGCAGTTCTTC. The chain couples TRBV4-1 to TRBJ2-1; maybe TRBD2 (6 bases). Germline lookup yields CDR1 MGHRA and CDR2 YSYEKL. The V and J ends lost 4 bases and 4 bases respectively, with 20 bases between them. The CDR3 consists of 17 residues.

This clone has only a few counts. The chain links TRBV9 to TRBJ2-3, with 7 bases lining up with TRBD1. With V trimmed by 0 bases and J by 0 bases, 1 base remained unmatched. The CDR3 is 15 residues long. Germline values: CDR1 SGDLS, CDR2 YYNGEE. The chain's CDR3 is CASSVEGQSTDTQYF. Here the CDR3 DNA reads TGTGCCAGCAGCGTAGAGGGACAGAGCACAGATACGCAGTATTTT. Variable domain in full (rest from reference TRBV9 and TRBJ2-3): DSGVTQTPKHLITATGQRVTLRCSPRSGDLSVYWYQQSLDQGLQFLIQYYNGEERAKGNILERFSAQQFPDLHSELNLSSLELGDSALYFCASSVEGQSTDTQYFGPGTRLTVL.

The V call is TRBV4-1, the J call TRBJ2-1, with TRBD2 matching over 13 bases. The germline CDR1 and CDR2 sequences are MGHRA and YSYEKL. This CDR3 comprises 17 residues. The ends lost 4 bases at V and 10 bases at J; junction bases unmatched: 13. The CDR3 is CASSLTTGTSGIDEQFF. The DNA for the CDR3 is TGCGCCAGCAGCCTAACTACCGGGACTAGCGGGATAGACGAGCAGTTCTTC.

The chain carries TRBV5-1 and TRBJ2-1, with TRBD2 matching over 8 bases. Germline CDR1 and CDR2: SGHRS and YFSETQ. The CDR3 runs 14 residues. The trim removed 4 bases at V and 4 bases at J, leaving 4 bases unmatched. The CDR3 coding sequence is TGCGCCAGCAGCACGGGAGGGCCTTACAATGAGCAGTTCTTC. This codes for CASSTGGPYNEQFF.

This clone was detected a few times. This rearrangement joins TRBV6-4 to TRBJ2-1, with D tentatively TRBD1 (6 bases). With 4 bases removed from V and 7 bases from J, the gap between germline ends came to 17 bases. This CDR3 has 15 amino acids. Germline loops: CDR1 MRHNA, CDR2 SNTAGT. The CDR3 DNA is TGTGCCAGCAGTGCGACAGGTGACGGAAAAAATGAGCAGTTCTTC. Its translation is CASSATGDGKNEQFF.

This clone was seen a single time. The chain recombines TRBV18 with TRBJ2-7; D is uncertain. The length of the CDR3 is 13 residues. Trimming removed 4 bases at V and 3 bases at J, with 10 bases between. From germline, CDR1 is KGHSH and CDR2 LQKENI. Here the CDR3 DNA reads TGTGCCAGCTCACTGGATAGGTTCTACGAGCAGTACTTC. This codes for CASSLDRFYEQYF.

CDR3 residues: CASSILGVTEAFF. The DNA of the CDR3 is TGTGCCAGTAGTATACTGGGTGTCACTGAAGCTTTCTTT. The rearrangement links TRBV19 to TRBJ1-1; the D is unclear. The CDR3 spans 13 residues. Germline V gene lookup returns CDR1 LNHDA and CDR2 SQIVND (reference sequence). The V and J ends lost 2 bases and 4 bases respectively, with 8 bases between them.

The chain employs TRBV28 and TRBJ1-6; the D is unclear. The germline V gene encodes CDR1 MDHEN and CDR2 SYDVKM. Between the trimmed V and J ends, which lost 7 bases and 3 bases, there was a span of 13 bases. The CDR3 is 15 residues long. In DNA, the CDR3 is TGTGCCAGCATGCTTTCGGGTCTCTATAATTCACCCCTCCACTTT. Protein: CASMLSGLYNSPLHF. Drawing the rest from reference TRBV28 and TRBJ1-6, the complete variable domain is DVKVTQSSRYLVKRTGEKVFLECVQDMDHENMFWYRQDPGLGLRLIYFSYDVKMKEKGDIPEGYSVSREKKERFSLILESASTNQTSMYLCASMLSGLYNSPLHFGNGTRLTVT.